This T cell receptor beta chain derives from a study of blood T cell repertoires in COVID-19. Overall study context: Donors in the United States, Italy and Spain gave samples during acute or convalescent COVID-19. Sources were T cells, B-cell-depleted T cells, or PBMCs; the material itself was cDNA or gDNA.

This CDR3 is 14 amino acids long. Per germline, CDR1 MDHEN and CDR2 SYDVKM. The ends were cut back, 7 bases at V and 1 base at J, with 11 bases in the middle. Profiled with immunoSEQ multiplex PCR; TCRdb holds only in-frame clones, not every one. This sample carries about 390,000 clones, around 87% of them seen once, and the ten largest clones take approximately 9.3%. Across fewer than 25 US areas, participants ranged in age from roughly 18 to 95 years. What the recovered Cohort 3 donors had was two negative PCRs, clearance, or symptom resolution. The rearrangement joins TRBV28 to TRBJ1-5; tentatively, D is TRBD1 (6 bases). Input material: PBMCs or T cells enriched from blood (not recorded which). The TCR sequence derives from a woman in her 50s who had recovered from COVID-19. CDR3 sequence (DNA): TGTGCCAGCATGCTAGGACAGAGCAATCAGCCCCAGCATTTT. This translates into CASMLGQSNQPQHF.